These T cell receptor beta chains were read from a single sample in a study of T cell responses to AZD1222 COVID-19 vaccine. Data came from immunoSEQ multiplex PCR; TCRdb stores just in-frame clones and leaves some out. This table has 120,000 or so clones, approximately 90% appearing once. Sequencing was performed on peripheral blood, taken on day 0 of AZD1222 vaccination. The receptors here all came from an adult in good health. The CDR3 runs from the conserved cysteine through the conserved F or W. The D gene is left open where the match is weak.

>TRBV7-3|TRBJ1-1|NA
CASSLGALNTEAFF
TGTGCCAGCAGCTTAGGGGCCTTGAACACTGAAGCTTTCTTT
>TRBV5-1|TRBJ1-6|TRBD1
CASSPSPGQGTSPLHF
TGCGCCAGCAGCCCATCTCCCGGACAGGGCACGTCACCCCTCCACTTT
>TRBV11-2|TRBJ2-7|TRBD1
CASSSGQTGRAPYEQYF
TGTGCCAGCAGCTCGGGACAGACGGGTCGGGCCCCATACGAGCAGTACTTC
>TRBV7-2|TRBJ1-1|NA
CASSLTPQITEAFF
TGTGCCAGCAGCTTAACACCACAGATCACTGAAGCTTTCTTT
>TRBV4-3|TRBJ2-2|NA
CASSQERLVVWELFF
TGCGCCAGCAGCCAAGAGAGACTAGTTGTATGGGAGCTGTTTTTT
>TRBV24-1|TRBJ2-3|NA
CATSDLGFSNTQYF
TGTGCCACCAGTGATTTGGGGTTTTCCAATACGCAGTATTTT
>TRBV7-6|TRBJ1-6|TRBD1
CASSRQGRGIKNSPLHF
TGTGCCAGCAGCAGACAGGGGCGGGGGATTAAGAATTCACCCCTCCACTTT
>TRBV7-3|TRBJ1-1|TRBD1
CASSLHGQGEWGAFF
TGTGCCAGCAGCTTACATGGGCAGGGGGAATGGGGAGCTTTCTTT
>TRBV9|TRBJ2-1|NA
CASSVELGDEQFF
TGTGCCAGCAGCGTTGAGCTGGGCGATGAGCAGTTCTTC
>TRBV19|TRBJ1-2|TRBD1
CASSMQGASGYTF
TGTGCCAGTAGTATGCAGGGGGCATCTGGCTACACCTTC
>TRBV6-5|TRBJ1-2|NA
CASSYSGFNDYGYTF
TGTGCCAGCAGTTACAGCGGCTTCAACGACTATGGCTACACCTTC
>TRBV7-2|TRBJ1-3|NA
CASSTTGNSGNTIYF
TGTGCCAGCAGCACCACAGGAAACTCTGGAAACACCATATATTTT